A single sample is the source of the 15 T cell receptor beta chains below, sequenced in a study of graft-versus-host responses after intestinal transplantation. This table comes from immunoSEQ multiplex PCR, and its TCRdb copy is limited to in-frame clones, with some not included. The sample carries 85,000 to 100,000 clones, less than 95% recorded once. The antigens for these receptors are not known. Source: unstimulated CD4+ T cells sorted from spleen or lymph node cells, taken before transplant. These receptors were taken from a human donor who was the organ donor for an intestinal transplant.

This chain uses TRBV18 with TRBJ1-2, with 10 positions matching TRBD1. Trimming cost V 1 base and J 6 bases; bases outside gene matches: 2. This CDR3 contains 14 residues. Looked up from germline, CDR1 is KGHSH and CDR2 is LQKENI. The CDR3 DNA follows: TGTGCCAGCTCACCACGGGACAGGGGACATGGCTACACCTTC. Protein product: CASSPRDRGHGYTF. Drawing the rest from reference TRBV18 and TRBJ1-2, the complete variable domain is NAGVMQNPRHLVRRRGQEARLRCSPMKGHSHVYWYRQLPEEGLKFMVYLQKENIIDESGMPKERFSAEFPKEGPSILRIQQVVRGDSAAYFCASSPRDRGHGYTFGSGTRLTVV.

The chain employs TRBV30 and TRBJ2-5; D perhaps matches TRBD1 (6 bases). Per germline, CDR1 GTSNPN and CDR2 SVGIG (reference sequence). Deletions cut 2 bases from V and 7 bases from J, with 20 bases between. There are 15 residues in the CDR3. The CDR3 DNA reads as TGTGCCTGGAGTCGCGGCAGGGGAATTTCGGGGACCCAGTACTTC. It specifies CAWSRGRGISGTQYF.

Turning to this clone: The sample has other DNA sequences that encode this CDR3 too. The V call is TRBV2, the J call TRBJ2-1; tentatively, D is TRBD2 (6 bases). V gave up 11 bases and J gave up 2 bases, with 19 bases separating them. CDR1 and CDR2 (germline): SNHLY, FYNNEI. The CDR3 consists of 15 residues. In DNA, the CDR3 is TGTGCCGCAAGGAGCGAGACTAGTGCCTACAATGAGCAGTTCTTC. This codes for CAARSETSAYNEQFF.

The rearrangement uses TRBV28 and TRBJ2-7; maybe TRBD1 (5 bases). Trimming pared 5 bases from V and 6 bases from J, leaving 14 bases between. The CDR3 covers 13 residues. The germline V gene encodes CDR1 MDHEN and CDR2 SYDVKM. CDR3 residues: CASSTDSLIEQYF. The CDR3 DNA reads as TGTGCCAGCAGTACTGACAGTCTGATCGAGCAGTACTTC.

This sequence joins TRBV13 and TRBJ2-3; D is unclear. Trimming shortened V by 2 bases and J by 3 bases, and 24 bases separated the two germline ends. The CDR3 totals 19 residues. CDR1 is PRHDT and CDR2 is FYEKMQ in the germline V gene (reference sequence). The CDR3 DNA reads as TGTGCCAGCAGCTTACTTTTGTTCGATCGCCAAGAGAAAACAGATACGCAGTATTTT. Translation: CASSLLLFDRQEKTDTQYF.

Here the CDR3 DNA reads TGTGCCAGCAGTTTAACCCCTCCCGGGCAGGGGTACTCCTACGAGCAGTACTTC. The encoded protein is CASSLTPPGQGYSYEQYF. The V call is TRBV27, the J call TRBJ2-7; D possibly corresponds to TRBD1 (6 bases). Per germline, CDR1 MNHEY and CDR2 SMNVEV (reference sequence). The V gene lost 2 bases and the J gene lost 0 bases, with 20 bases spanning the gap. CDR3 length: 18 amino acids.

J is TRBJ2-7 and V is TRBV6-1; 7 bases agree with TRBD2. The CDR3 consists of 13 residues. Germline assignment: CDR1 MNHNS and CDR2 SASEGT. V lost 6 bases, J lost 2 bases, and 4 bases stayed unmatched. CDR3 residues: CASSSSGTYEQYF. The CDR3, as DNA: TGTGCCAGCAGCTCTAGCGGAACCTACGAGCAGTACTTC.

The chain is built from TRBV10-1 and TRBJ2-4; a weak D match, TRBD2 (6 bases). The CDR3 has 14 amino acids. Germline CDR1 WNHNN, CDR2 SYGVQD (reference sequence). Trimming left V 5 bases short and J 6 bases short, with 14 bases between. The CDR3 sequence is CASSSSGGGNIQYF. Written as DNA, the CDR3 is TGCGCCAGCAGTAGCTCCGGGGGAGGAAACATTCAGTACTTC.

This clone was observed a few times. The CDR3: CAVPGGARTYGYTF. The CDR3 nucleotides read TGTGCCGTCCCCGGCGGGGCGAGGACCTATGGCTACACCTTC. This sequence joins TRBV2 and TRBJ1-2, with a tentative D call TRBD1 (5 bases). Trimming cost V 11 bases and J 4 bases, with 20 bases left between them. Germline V CDR1 and CDR2: SNHLY, FYNNEI. This CDR3 comprises 14 residues.

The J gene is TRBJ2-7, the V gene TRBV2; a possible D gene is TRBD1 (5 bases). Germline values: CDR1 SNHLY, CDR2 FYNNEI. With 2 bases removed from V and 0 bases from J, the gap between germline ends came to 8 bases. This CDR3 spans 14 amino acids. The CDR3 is CASSEPDSSYEQYF. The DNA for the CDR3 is TGTGCCAGCAGTGAACCCGACAGCTCCTACGAGCAGTACTTC.

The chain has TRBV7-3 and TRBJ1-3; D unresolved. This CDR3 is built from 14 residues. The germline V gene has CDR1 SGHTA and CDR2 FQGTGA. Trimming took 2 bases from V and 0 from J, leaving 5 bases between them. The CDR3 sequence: CASSLDNSGNTIYF. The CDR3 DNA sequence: TGTGCCAGCAGCTTAGACAACTCTGGAAACACCATATATTTT.

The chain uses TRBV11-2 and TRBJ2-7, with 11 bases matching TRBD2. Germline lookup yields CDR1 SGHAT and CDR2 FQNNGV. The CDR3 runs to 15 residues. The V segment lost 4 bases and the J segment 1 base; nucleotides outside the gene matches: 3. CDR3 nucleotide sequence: TGTGCCAGCAGCTCCAGGACTAGCGGGTCCTACGAGCAGTACTTC. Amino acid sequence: CASSSRTSGSYEQYF.

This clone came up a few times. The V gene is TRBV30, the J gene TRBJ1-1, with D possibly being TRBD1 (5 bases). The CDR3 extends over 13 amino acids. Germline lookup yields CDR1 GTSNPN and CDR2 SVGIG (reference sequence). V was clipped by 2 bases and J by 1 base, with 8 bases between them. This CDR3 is CAWSPGGNTEAFF. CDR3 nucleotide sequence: TGTGCCTGGAGTCCCGGGGGGAACACTGAAGCTTTCTTT.

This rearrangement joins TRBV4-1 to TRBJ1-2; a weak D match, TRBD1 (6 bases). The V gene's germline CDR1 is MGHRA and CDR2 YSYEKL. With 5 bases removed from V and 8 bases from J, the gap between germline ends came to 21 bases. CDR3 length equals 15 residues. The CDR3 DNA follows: TGCGCCAGCAGCTCCCGGACAGATTTGCGTCGCGGCTACACCTTC. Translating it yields CASSSRTDLRRGYTF.

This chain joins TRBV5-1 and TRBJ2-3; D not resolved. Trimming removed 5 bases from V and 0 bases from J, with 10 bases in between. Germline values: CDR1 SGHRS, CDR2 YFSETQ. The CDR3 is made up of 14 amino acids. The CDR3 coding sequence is TGCGCCAGCAGATTCGAGGAAAGCACAGATACGCAGTATTTT. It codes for CASRFEESTDTQYF. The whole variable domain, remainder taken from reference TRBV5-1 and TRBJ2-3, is KAGVTQTPRYLIKTRGQQVTLSCSPISGHRSVSWYQQTPGQGLQFLFEYFSETQRNKGNFPGRFSGRQFSNSRSEMNVSTLELGDSALYLCASRFEESTDTQYFGPGTRLTVL.